Listed here are 5 T cell receptor beta chains from one sample, sequenced in a study of blood T cells in healthy people across ages. Combining a sample-barcoded 5' primer with a J-beta primer mix, a second PCR ran for about 7 to 11 cycles. A single record per CDR3 protein comes from TCRdb applying MiXCR to the 5' RACE reads. Of fewer than 1,000,000 distinct CDR3 sequences in the sample, about 42% were seen once. Specimen: blood. Receptors originate from a man aged 55 to 69 in good health.

This clonotype was seen only a few times. Written as DNA, the CDR3 is TGTGCCAGCAGTTATTTAGGCTTGGGACAGGGGGTATATGGCTACACCTTC. Translated, it gives CASSYLGLGQGVYGYTF. V gene TRBV6-6 combines with J gene TRBJ1-2; 11 nucleotides match TRBD1. V trimming: 3 bases; J trimming: 5 bases; junction bases outside the gene matches: 11. Looked up from germline, CDR1 is MNHNY and CDR2 is SVGAGI (reference sequence). The CDR3 runs to 17 residues.

The chain combines TRBV4-3 with TRBJ1-2; tentatively, D is TRBD1 (5 bases). Germline CDR1 LGHNA, CDR2 YSLEER. The ends were cut back, 1 base at V and 0 bases at J, with 18 bases in the middle. The CDR3 has 18 amino acids. Here the CDR3 reads CASSQGQGGRSANYGYTF. CDR3 bases: TGCGCCAGCAGCCAAGGGCAGGGAGGACGGAGCGCTAACTATGGCTACACCTTC.

Concerning this clonotype: A read error may produce the germline difference seen at one junction end. The chain is built from TRBV25-1 and TRBJ1-1; 9 bases align to TRBD1. Germline values: CDR1 MGHDK, CDR2 SYGVNS. The CDR3 covers 15 residues. The CDR3 coding sequence is TGTGTCAGCAGTGGGGACAGGGTGGGGAACACTGAAGCTTTCTTT. Protein: CVSSGDRVGNTEAFF.

The chain has TRBV12-3 or TRBV12-4 and TRBJ2-1; weak D call: TRBD1 (8 bases). This CDR3 region has 15 residues. V lost 5 bases to trimming and J lost 7 bases, with 18 bases between them. The CDR3 DNA is TGTGCCAGCAGTCCCGGACAGGGAGGGTCTAATGAGCAGTTCTTC. This codes for CASSPGQGGSNEQFF.

The chain links TRBV6-6 to TRBJ2-1; 8 positions match TRBD1. J lost 5 bases, V lost 6 bases, and 15 bases had no gene match. Germline lookup yields CDR1 MNHNY and CDR2 SVGAGI (reference sequence). CDR3 size: 17 residues. CDR3 amino acids: CASSDGTGRALDNEQFF. The DNA for the CDR3 is TGTGCCAGCAGCGACGGGACAGGTAGGGCCTTGGACAATGAGCAGTTCTTC.